What follows are 22 T cell receptor beta chains derived from one specimen sequenced in a study of cytomegalovirus exposure and HLA in healthy donors. With 60 Vbeta and 13 Jbeta primers, the PCR was carried out. Here immunoSEQ multiplex PCR was the method, and the copy in TCRdb shows in-frame clones only, minus some. This sample has 100,000 to 150,000 clones; 15% occur once, and the top ten carry roughly 2%. What was sequenced was PBMCs. Receptors were obtained from a woman between 18 and 29 years old in good health and CMV-seronegative.

The chain carries TRBV21-1 and TRBJ2-1; TRBD1, the D gene given by the table, was not confirmed from the DNA. TRBV21-1 is listed as a pseudogene. There are 16 residues in the CDR3. Here the CDR3 DNA reads TGTGCCAGCAGCAGAGAGGACAGGGGGCGAATCGATGAGCAGTTCTTC. Protein: CASSREDRGRIDEQFF.

The chain is built from TRBV7-9 and TRBJ2-1; D is perhaps TRBD1 (5 bases). This CDR3 spans 17 amino acids. V lost 1 base and J 0 bases, leaving 13 bases between the germline ends. Germline loops: CDR1 SEHNR, CDR2 FQNEAQ (reference sequence). DNA of the CDR3: TGTGCCAGCAGCTTAGGGTGGGGCGCCAGCTCCTACAATGAGCAGTTCTTC. Its protein product is CASSLGWGASSYNEQFF.

V and J are TRBV11-3 and TRBJ2-3, with 8 bases fitting TRBD2. The CDR3 is made up of 17 amino acids. In germline, CDR1 is SGHNT, CDR2 YENEEA. V lost 7 bases and J lost 0; bases outside the gene matches: 12. CDR3 nucleotides: TGTGCCAGCATTCGTATCGTTAGCGGGACTAGCACAGATACGCAGTATTTT. Amino acid sequence: CASIRIVSGTSTDTQYF.

The V and J genes are TRBV18 and TRBJ1-1, with D maybe TRBD1 (6 bases). CDR3 size: 15 residues. CDR1 and CDR2 from the germline V gene are KGHSH and LQKENI. Trimming took 2 bases from V and 5 from J, leaving 15 bases between them. For the CDR3, the DNA is TGTGCCAGCTCACCAATCGAAGGGGGTAGGACTGAAGCTTTCTTT. It codes for CASSPIEGGRTEAFF.

The table lists this clone with a few counts. V usage is TRBV6-5 and J usage is TRBJ2-5; a weak D match, TRBD2 (6 bases). Germline CDR1 and CDR2: MNHEY and SVGAGI. Trimming removed 4 bases from V and 5 bases from J, with 11 bases in between. The CDR3 has 13 amino acids. Here the CDR3 DNA reads TGTGCCAGCAGTTGGCGGAGGGTCGAGACCCAGTACTTC. Its protein is CASSWRRVETQYF.

The rearrangement joins TRBV7-3 to TRBJ1-2, with 7 bases aligning to TRBD1. CDR3 size: 16 residues. The trim removed 3 bases at V and 4 bases at J, leaving 11 bases unmatched. From germline, CDR1 is SGHTA and CDR2 FQGTGA. The CDR3 DNA follows: TGTGCCAGCAGCTTTTACGGACAGGACCGGCCCTATGGCTACACCTTC. Encoded protein: CASSFYGQDRPYGYTF. Supplemented by reference TRBV7-3 and TRBJ1-2, the full variable domain reads GAGVSQTPSNKVTEKGKYVELRCDPISGHTALYWYRQSLGQGPEFLIYFQGTGAADDSGLPNDRFFAVRPEGSVSTLKIQRTERGDSAVYLCASSFYGQDRPYGYTFGSGTRLTVV.

V and J are TRBV6-5 and TRBJ2-1, with D unclear. Trimming took off 5 bases at V and 7 bases at J, with 6 bases between the two ends. CDR3 length equals 11 residues. Germline V gene data show CDR1 as MNHEY and CDR2 as SVGAGI. The CDR3 here is CASSGINEQFF. CDR3 bases: TGTGCCAGCAGTGGCATTAATGAGCAGTTCTTC.

The chain uses TRBV5-1 and TRBJ2-1; 10 bases agree with TRBD1. V shed 4 bases, J shed 5 bases, and the junction held 3 bases outside the gene matches. The CDR3 spans 14 residues. Germline lookup yields CDR1 SGHRS and CDR2 YFSETQ. The CDR3 loop reads CASSRDRGNNEQFF. The CDR3 DNA reads as TGCGCCAGCAGCCGGGACAGGGGAAACAATGAGCAGTTCTTC.

The J gene is TRBJ2-5, the V gene TRBV6-5; 10 nucleotides line up with TRBD1. This CDR3 region has 14 residues. Germline CDR1 MNHEY, CDR2 SVGAGI. V was clipped by 4 bases and J by 3 bases; unmatched bases: 2. The DNA for the CDR3 is TGTGCCAGCAGTTCAGGGACAGGGGAAGAGACCCAGTACTTC. Translating gives CASSSGTGEETQYF.

J is TRBJ2-3 and V is TRBV5-1; 13 positions agree with TRBD2. The length of the CDR3 is 18 residues. Looked up from germline, CDR1 is SGHRS and CDR2 is YFSETQ. V shed 2 bases, J shed 1 base, and the junction held 7 bases outside the gene matches. CDR3 protein: CASSFPTSGRAGTDTQYF. The DNA of the CDR3 is TGCGCCAGCAGCTTCCCCACTAGCGGGAGGGCCGGCACAGATACGCAGTATTTT. The full variable domain, completed using reference TRBV5-1 and TRBJ2-3, is KAGVTQTPRYLIKTRGQQVTLSCSPISGHRSVSWYQQTPGQGLQFLFEYFSETQRNKGNFPGRFSGRQFSNSRSEMNVSTLELGDSALYLCASSFPTSGRAGTDTQYFGPGTRLTVL.

The rearrangement uses TRBV28 and TRBJ2-2; TRBD1 aligns across 10 bases. The CDR3 is 15 residues long. Trimming cost V 0 bases and J 6 bases; bases outside gene matches: 1. Per the germline V gene, CDR1 is MDHEN and CDR2 is SYDVKM. The chain's CDR3 is CASSLWTGGPGELFF. The DNA of the CDR3 is TGTGCCAGCAGTTTATGGACAGGGGGCCCCGGGGAGCTGTTTTTT.

This clone came up a few times. The gene calls are TRBV18 and TRBJ2-2; 10 nucleotides line up with TRBD1. Germline CDR1 and CDR2: KGHSH and LQKENI. CDR3 length equals 16 residues. V lost 3 bases, J lost 6 bases, and 7 bases stayed unmatched. The CDR3 region has the DNA TGTGCCAGCTCACCGGGACAGGGGAACTATGCCGGGGAGCTGTTTTTT. Protein product: CASSPGQGNYAGELFF.

V gene TRBV19 combines with J gene TRBJ2-1; maybe TRBD2 (6 bases). Trimming took 6 bases from V and 7 from J, leaving 10 bases between them. The CDR3 covers 12 residues. The germline gives CDR1 LNHDA, CDR2 SQIVND (reference sequence). CDR3 sequence (DNA): TGTGCCAGTAGGCCTGGGAGGAATGAGCAGTTCTTC. It specifies CASRPGRNEQFF.

This clone was seen only a few times. J is TRBJ1-6 and V is TRBV4-3, with D perhaps matching TRBD1 (5 bases). This CDR3 has 14 residues. The V gene's germline CDR1 is LGHNA and CDR2 YSLEER. The V gene lost 0 bases and the J gene lost 8 bases, with 8 bases spanning the gap. CDR3 in DNA: TGCGCCAGCAGCCAAGAGCGGGGGGATTCACCCCTCCACTTT. The encoded protein is CASSQERGDSPLHF.

In this sample, this clone turned up a few times. CDR3 sequence reads: CASRSLGLYNEQFF. CDR3 DNA sequence: TGTGCCAGCAGGTCCCTCGGACTGTACAATGAGCAGTTCTTC. The chain has TRBV28 and TRBJ2-1, with D possibly TRBD2 on 5 matching bases. Trimming pared 6 bases from V and 4 bases from J, leaving 13 bases between. The germline V gene encodes CDR1 MDHEN and CDR2 SYDVKM. The CDR3 runs 14 residues.

This clone came up a few times. The genes are TRBV7-9 and TRBJ2-1, with D possibly matching TRBD2 (6 bases). The germline V gene has CDR1 SEHNR and CDR2 FQNEAQ (reference sequence). V was clipped by 5 bases and J by 0 bases, with 11 bases between them. The CDR3 runs 15 residues. CDR3: CASSRGGISYNEQFF. The CDR3 region has the DNA TGTGCCAGCAGCCGAGGAGGGATCTCCTACAATGAGCAGTTCTTC.

In this sample, this clone turned up a few times. The chain carries TRBV30 and TRBJ2-2; 10 positions match TRBD2. Germline V gene lookup returns CDR1 GTSNPN and CDR2 SVGIG (reference sequence). The CDR3 spans 14 residues. The J segment lost 5 bases and the V segment lost 4 bases, leaving 4 bases of the junction unmatched. CDR3 amino acids: CAWNSGGATGELFF. The CDR3 bases are TGTGCCTGGAACAGCGGGGGGGCGACCGGGGAGCTGTTTTTT.

A few counts support this clone. The chain links TRBV7-9 to TRBJ2-2, with a weak D call TRBD2 (6 bases). The V gene's germline CDR1 is SEHNR and CDR2 FQNEAQ (reference sequence). The length of the CDR3 is 12 residues. The V end lost 8 bases, the J end lost 3 bases, and 7 bases lay between the germline ends. CDR3 sequence (DNA): TGTGCCAGCCCTAGCGACACCGGGGAGCTGTTTTTT. Its protein is CASPSDTGELFF.

There are a few counts of this clone. The chain has TRBV27 and TRBJ1-5; 9 bases fit TRBD1. The CDR3 extends over 14 amino acids. Germline CDR1 and CDR2: MNHEY and SMNVEV (reference sequence). The ends lost 5 bases at V and 5 bases at J; junction bases unmatched: 4. CDR3 sequence: CASSAQGAYQPQHF. In nucleotides, the CDR3 is TGTGCCAGCAGTGCACAGGGGGCTTATCAGCCCCAGCATTTT.

This clone has a handful of counts. The chain is built from TRBV6-5 and TRBJ2-7, with 7 positions matching TRBD1. The V gene's germline CDR1 is MNHEY and CDR2 SVGAGI. The CDR3 is made up of 14 amino acids. With 7 bases clipped from V and 4 bases from J, the junction kept 10 bases outside the gene matches. The CDR3 protein is CASTPSGQLYEQYF. The CDR3 DNA is TGTGCCAGCACACCATCGGGACAGCTTTACGAGCAGTACTTC.

This clone appeared a few times. The V and J genes are TRBV5-1 and TRBJ1-2; the match to TRBD1 covers 8 bases. Germline trimming cut 4 bases from V and 3 bases from J; bases unmatched to any gene: 2. The CDR3 totals 13 residues. Germline-derived CDR1 and CDR2 are SGHRS and YFSETQ. The CDR3 sequence: CASSLQGDYGYTF. The CDR3 DNA is TGCGCCAGCAGCCTACAGGGGGACTATGGCTACACCTTC.

This rearrangement joins TRBV6-5 to TRBJ2-3, with 8 bases that match TRBD2. The CDR3 runs 14 residues. The V gene's germline CDR1 is MNHEY and CDR2 SVGAGI. V lost 6 bases to trimming and J lost 2 bases; unmatched junction nucleotides: 4. DNA of the CDR3: TGTGCCAGCAGGACGGGACTAGTCACAGATACGCAGTATTTT. Residues: CASRTGLVTDTQYF.